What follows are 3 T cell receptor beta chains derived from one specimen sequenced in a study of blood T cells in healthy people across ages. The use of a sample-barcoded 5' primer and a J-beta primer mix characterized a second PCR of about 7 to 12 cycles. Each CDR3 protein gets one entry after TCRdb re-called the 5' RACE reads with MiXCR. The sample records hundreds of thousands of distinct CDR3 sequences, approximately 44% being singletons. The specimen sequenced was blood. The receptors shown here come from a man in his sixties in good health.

As DNA, the CDR3 is TGCGCCAGCAGCCAAGGACTATCTTCAGATACGCAGTATTTT. Residues: CASSQGLSSDTQYF. The rearrangement links TRBV5-1 to TRBJ2-3, with a tentative D call TRBD2 (6 bases). This CDR3 has 14 residues. CDR1 is SGHRS, CDR2 YFSETQ, per germline. Trimming removed 4 bases from V and 4 bases from J, with 13 bases in between.

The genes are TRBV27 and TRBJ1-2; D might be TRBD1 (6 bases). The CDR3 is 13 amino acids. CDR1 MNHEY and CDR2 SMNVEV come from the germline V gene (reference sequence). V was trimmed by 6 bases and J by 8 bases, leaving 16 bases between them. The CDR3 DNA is TGTGCCAGCAGGTTTACAGGGTTGGGCGGCTACACCTTC. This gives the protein CASRFTGLGGYTF.

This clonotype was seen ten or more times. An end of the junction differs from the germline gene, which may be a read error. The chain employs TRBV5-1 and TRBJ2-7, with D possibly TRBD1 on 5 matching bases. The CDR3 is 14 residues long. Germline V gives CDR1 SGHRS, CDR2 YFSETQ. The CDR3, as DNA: TGTGCCAGCAGCTTAGAGCAGGGCCCCTACGAGCAGTACTTC. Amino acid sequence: CASSLEQGPYEQYF.